The sequence of this T cell receptor beta chain was determined in a study of CD8 T cells in ankylosing spondylitis. Study results and limitations: A motif of fewer than ten highly homologous TCR beta variants was seen as apparently characteristic of ankylosing spondylitis blood. It was reported that disease-linked clones were significantly enriched in matched ankylosing spondylitis synovial fluid. Some of these motif variants have turned up before, in reports on reactive arthritis synovial fluid and blood.

As regards this clonotype: What it recognizes is unknown.

Making the TCR beta libraries involved quantitative 5'-RACE with molecular barcodes. TCRdb itself ran the 5' RACE reads through MiXCR, one entry per CDR3 protein. The table records approximately 200,000 distinct CDR3 sequences, around 13% of them present only once. Sequenced material: blood, either unsorted or a sorted T cell fraction (not recorded which). This sequence originates from a male donor with ankylosing spondylitis or in good health (not recorded which).

The CDR3 DNA follows: TGTGCCAGCAGCTTAAAAAGCGGAACCTCCTACAATGAGCAGTTCTTC. Translating it yields CASSLKSGTSYNEQFF. The chain has TRBV7-9 and TRBJ2-1; D might be TRBD2 (5 bases). Trimming took off 2 bases at V and 0 bases at J, with 11 bases between the two ends. Per the germline V gene, CDR1 is SEHNR and CDR2 is FQNEAQ (reference sequence). CDR3 length equals 16 residues. Full variable domain (remainder filled in from reference TRBV7-9 and TRBJ2-1): DTGVSQNPRHKITKRGQNVTFRCDPISEHNRLYWYRQTLGQGPEFLTYFQNEAQLEKSRLLSDRFSAERPKGSFSTLEIQRTEQGDSAMYLCASSLKSGTSYNEQFFGPGTRLTVL.